The 18 T cell receptor beta chains below all came from one sample that was sequenced in a study of cytomegalovirus exposure and HLA in healthy donors. The PCR made use of 60 Vbeta and 13 Jbeta primers. Only in-frame clones appear in the TCRdb table, and some are missing; sequencing was by immunoSEQ multiplex PCR. The sample includes under 150,000 clones, roughly 79% of them seen just once. The sequenced sample was PBMCs. The receptors were sampled from a woman aged 25 to 39 in good health and CMV-seronegative.

For the CDR3, the DNA is TGCGCCAGCAGCCAAGAACGGGACAGGGGTAACTATGGCTACACCTTC. Amino acid sequence: CASSQERDRGNYGYTF. The chain uses TRBV4-1 and TRBJ1-2; 10 positions agree with TRBD1. The length of the CDR3 is 16 residues. Looked up from germline, CDR1 is MGHRA and CDR2 is YSYEKL. Trimming cost V 0 bases and J 1 base; bases outside gene matches: 2.

V is TRBV11-2 and J is TRBJ2-7; TRBD1 aligns across 10 bases. The germline CDR1 and CDR2 sequences are SGHAT and FQNNGV. The length of the CDR3 is 12 residues. The trim removed 5 bases at V and 6 bases at J, leaving 1 base unmatched. The CDR3 DNA reads TGTGCCAGCAGCGGGACAGGGGTCGAGCAGTACTTC. Amino acid sequence: CASSGTGVEQYF. Combining the CDR3 with reference TRBV11-2 and TRBJ2-7 gives the whole variable domain EAGVAQSPRYKIIEKRQSVAFWCNPISGHATLYWYQQILGQGPKLLIQFQNNGVVDDSQLPKDRFSAERLKGVDSTLKIQPAKLEDSAVYLCASSGTGVEQYFGPGTRLTVT.

This clone was counted a few times. This rearrangement joins TRBV13 to TRBJ1-1; D is unresolved. The V end was cut by 5 bases, the J end by 0 bases, with 7 bases between. The germline V gene encodes CDR1 PRHDT and CDR2 FYEKMQ (reference sequence). The CDR3 contains 13 residues. CDR3 residues: CASSPVMNTEAFF. The DNA of the CDR3 is TGTGCCAGCAGCCCAGTTATGAACACTGAAGCTTTCTTT.

The rearrangement uses TRBV7-3 and TRBJ1-6, with 9 nucleotides matching TRBD1. Germline V gene sequence: CDR1 SGHTA, CDR2 FQGTGA. There are 15 residues in the CDR3. V shed 4 bases, J shed 9 bases, and the junction held 7 bases outside the gene matches. CDR3 bases: TGTGCCAGCAGCTCAACAGGGGGCAGTGGTTCACCCCTCCACTTT. It translates to CASSSTGGSGSPLHF.

The rearrangement joins TRBV30 to TRBJ1-1, with TRBD1 identical over 8 bases. Germline CDR1 and CDR2: GTSNPN and SVGIG (reference sequence). Losses at the gene ends were 5 bases for V and 3 bases for J; bases not matched to a gene: 8. The length of the CDR3 is 14 residues. For the CDR3, the DNA is TGTGCCTGGGGAGTCGGACAGGGAGACACTGAAGCTTTCTTT. As protein: CAWGVGQGDTEAFF.

The genes are TRBV29-1 and TRBJ1-5; D is uncertain. CDR3 length: 12 amino acids. The germline V gene encodes CDR1 SQVTM and CDR2 ANQGSEA. CDR3 bases: TGCAGTACGGGTGACTCAAATCAGCCCCAGCATTTT. Translating gives CSTGDSNQPQHF.

There are a few counts of this clone. The CDR3 here is CASSLFSGGRGEQYF. CDR3 coding DNA: TGTGCCAGCAGCCTGTTTAGCGGGGGAAGGGGCGAGCAGTACTTC. The rearrangement uses TRBV7-9 and TRBJ2-7; 9 nucleotides align to TRBD2. Trimming took 5 bases from V and 6 from J; bases not matched to a gene: 11. The CDR3 has 15 amino acids. CDR1 is SEHNR, CDR2 FQNEAQ, per germline (reference sequence).

The table lists this clone with a count of one. V usage is TRBV19 and J usage is TRBJ1-2; 8 bases map to TRBD1. The junction had 11 bases not matched to a gene; V was cut back by 8 bases and J by 3 bases. CDR3 size: 15 residues. CDR1 LNHDA and CDR2 SQIVND come from the germline V gene (reference sequence). The CDR3 spells CASQPSGGVYYGYTF. The CDR3 DNA follows: TGTGCCAGTCAGCCATCAGGGGGCGTTTACTATGGCTACACCTTC. Based on the CDR3 plus reference TRBV19 and TRBJ1-2, the full variable domain is DGGITQSPKYLFRKEGQNVTLSCEQNLNHDAMYWYRQDPGQGLRLIYYSQIVNDFQKGDIAEGYSVSREKKESFPLTVTSAQKNPTAFYLCASQPSGGVYYGYTFGSGTRLTVV.

The rearrangement joins TRBV19 to TRBJ1-2; TRBD1 matches at 9 bases. Trimming cost V 7 bases and J 6 bases; bases outside gene matches: 9. The CDR3 sequence is 14 residues long. The V gene's germline CDR1 is LNHDA and CDR2 SQIVND (reference sequence). CDR3 amino acids: CASNIRDRDHGYTF. The CDR3 DNA reads as TGTGCCAGTAATATCCGGGACAGGGACCATGGCTACACCTTC.

The rearrangement links TRBV6-4 to TRBJ1-2; TRBD1 matches at 8 bases. V shed 4 bases, J shed 8 bases, and the junction held 12 bases outside the gene matches. CDR3 length equals 15 residues. CDR1 is MRHNA, CDR2 SNTAGT, per germline. CDR3 sequence (DNA): TGTGCCAGCAGTGCCTCGGACAGGGCATTAGTCGGCTACACCTTC. It is translated as CASSASDRALVGYTF.

The chain has TRBV4-2 and TRBJ1-2; 9 bases fit TRBD1. Trimming removed 9 bases from V and 6 bases from J; junction bases left unmatched: 20. Per the germline V gene, CDR1 is LGHNA and CDR2 is YNFKEQ. This CDR3 has 17 residues. The CDR3 DNA reads TGTGCCAGAAGCTCGCAGAACCGGGACAGGGTACGGGATGGCTACACCTTC. Encoded protein: CARSSQNRDRVRDGYTF.

The rearrangement joins TRBV6-1 to TRBJ2-2; 9 bases match TRBD2. Trimming at V came to 8 bases and at J to 5 bases, leaving 6 bases not matched to a gene. Germline loops: CDR1 MNHNS, CDR2 SASEGT. The CDR3 contains 14 residues. The CDR3 DNA is TGTGCCAGCGGGGGACTAGCCTTAACCGGGGAGCTGTTTTTT. Its translation: CASGGLALTGELFF.

The J gene is TRBJ2-3, the V gene TRBV7-3; 8 bases align to TRBD2. The V and J ends lost 2 bases and 7 bases, in that order; junction bases with no gene match: 8. The CDR3 totals 15 residues. Germline CDR1 and CDR2: SGHTA and FQGTGA. CDR3 nucleotides: TGTGCCAGCAGCTTAGAAACAGCGGGGGCAAATACGCAGTATTTT. It yields the protein CASSLETAGANTQYF.

The V and J genes are TRBV27 and TRBJ2-1, with 16 bases aligning to TRBD2. CDR3 size: 15 residues. Trimming took 6 bases from V and 13 from J; bases not matched to a gene: 9. From germline, CDR1 is MNHEY and CDR2 SMNVEV (reference sequence). CDR3 sequence: CASRHGTSGGALQFF. CDR3 nucleotides: TGTGCCAGCAGACACGGGACTAGCGGGGGGGCCCTCCAGTTCTTC.

The rearrangement links TRBV11-1 to TRBJ1-1; unclear D gene. V lost 5 bases and J 1 base, leaving 8 bases between the germline ends. CDR1 SGHAT and CDR2 FQDESV come from the germline V gene (reference sequence). The CDR3 runs 13 residues. CDR3 nucleotide sequence: TGTGCCAGCAGCCCGCTGCGGAACACTGAAGCTTTCTTT. Its protein is CASSPLRNTEAFF.

V gene TRBV5-4 combines with J gene TRBJ1-5; 7 nucleotides agree with TRBD1. Germline V gene data show CDR1 as SGHNT and CDR2 as YYREEE (reference sequence). Trimming at V came to 0 bases and at J to 0 bases, leaving 0 bases not matched to a gene. This CDR3 contains 15 residues. The CDR3 bases are TGTGCCAGCAGCTTGGGGACAGGTAGCAATCAGCCCCAGCATTTT. Protein sequence: CASSLGTGSNQPQHF. The full variable domain, rest sourced from reference TRBV5-4 and TRBJ1-5, is ETGVTQSPTHLIKTRGQQVTLRCSSQSGHNTVSWYQQALGQGPQFIFQYYREEENGRGNFPPRFSGLQFPNYSSELNVNALELDDSALYLCASSLGTGSNQPQHFGDGTRLSIL.

The chain joins TRBV5-4 to TRBJ2-5; TRBD2 matches at 12 bases. There are 16 residues in the CDR3. Per germline, CDR1 SGHNT and CDR2 YYREEE (reference sequence). After removal of 4 bases from V and 4 bases from J, the junction contained 8 bases not matched to a gene. CDR3 region: CASSPRTSGVGETQYF. The CDR3 nucleotides read TGTGCCAGCAGCCCCCGGACTAGCGGGGTGGGAGAGACCCAGTACTTC.

The chain carries TRBV19 and TRBJ1-2, with 7 positions matching TRBD1. Germline lookup yields CDR1 LNHDA and CDR2 SQIVND (reference sequence). The ends lost 6 bases at V and 5 bases at J; junction bases unmatched: 9. The CDR3 spans 14 residues. CDR3 DNA sequence: TGTGCCAGTAGAGCCTGGGACAGAGAGTATGGCTACACCTTC. The encoded protein is CASRAWDREYGYTF.